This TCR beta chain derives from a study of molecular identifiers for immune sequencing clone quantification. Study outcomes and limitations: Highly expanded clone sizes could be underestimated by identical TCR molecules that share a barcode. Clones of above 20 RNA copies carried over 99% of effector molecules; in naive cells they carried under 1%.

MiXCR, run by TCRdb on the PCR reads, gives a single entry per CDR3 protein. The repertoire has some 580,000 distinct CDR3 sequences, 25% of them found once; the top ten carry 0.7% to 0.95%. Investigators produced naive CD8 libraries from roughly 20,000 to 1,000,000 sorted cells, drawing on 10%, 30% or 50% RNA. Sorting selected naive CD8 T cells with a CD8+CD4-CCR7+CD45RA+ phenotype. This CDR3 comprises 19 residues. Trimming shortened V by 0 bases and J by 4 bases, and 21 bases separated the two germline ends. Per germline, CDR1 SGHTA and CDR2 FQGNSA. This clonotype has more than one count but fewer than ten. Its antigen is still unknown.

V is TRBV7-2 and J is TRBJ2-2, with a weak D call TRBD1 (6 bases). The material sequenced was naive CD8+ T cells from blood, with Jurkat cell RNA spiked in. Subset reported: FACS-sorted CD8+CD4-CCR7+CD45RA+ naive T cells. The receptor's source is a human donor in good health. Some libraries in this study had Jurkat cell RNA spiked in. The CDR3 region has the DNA TGTGCCAGCAGCTTAGCGAGCTACAGGGTGAGGGCAGGCACCGGGGAGCTGTTTTTT. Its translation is CASSLASYRVRAGTGELFF.